These 6 T cell receptor beta chains were sequenced from one sample in a study of CD8 T cells in ankylosing spondylitis. TCRdb re-analysed the 5' RACE reads in MiXCR, keeping a single row per CDR3 protein. In the table there are around 480,000 distinct CDR3 sequences, approximately 17% of which are singletons. Their antigens are not known. Notes on the study in general: Seemingly distinctive of ankylosing spondylitis blood was a TCR beta motif formed by eight highly homologous variants.

The specimen was blood, either unsorted or a sorted T cell fraction (not recorded which). The receptors originated from a male donor with ankylosing spondylitis.

This clonotype was seen only a few times. The chain uses TRBV24-1 and TRBJ2-5; D might be TRBD1 or TRBD2, each matching 5 bases. Germline CDR1 and CDR2: KGHDR and SFDVKD. There are 14 residues in the CDR3. The V end lost 5 bases, the J end lost 2 bases, and 11 bases lay between the germline ends. Written as DNA, the CDR3 is TGTGCCACCAGTGCGGGGCTAGGGCAAGAGACCCAGTACTTC. Protein sequence: CATSAGLGQETQYF.

The chain couples TRBV27 to TRBJ1-1; maybe TRBD1 (6 bases). The CDR3 is made up of 14 amino acids. Trimming took off 5 bases at V and 4 bases at J, with 14 bases between the two ends. Germline CDR1 is MNHEY and CDR2 is SMNVEV (reference sequence). CDR3 nucleotides: TGTGCCAGCAGTCCTCACAGGGATTTCACTGAAGCTTTCTTT. Encoded protein: CASSPHRDFTEAFF.

The V gene is TRBV20-1, the J gene TRBJ1-4; 10 bases map to TRBD1. Trimming took 0 bases from V and 10 from J; bases not matched to a gene: 11. The germline V gene has CDR1 DFQATT and CDR2 SNEGSKA (reference sequence). The CDR3 is made up of 16 amino acids. This CDR3 is CSARDPGQGKVVKLFF. CDR3 in DNA: TGCAGTGCTAGAGATCCGGGACAGGGGAAGGTGGTAAAACTGTTTTTT.

This clonotype has more than one count but fewer than ten. The J gene is TRBJ2-7, the V gene TRBV28; 9 nucleotides line up with TRBD2. The J segment lost 3 bases and the V segment lost 3 bases, leaving 12 bases of the junction unmatched. Germline V gene data show CDR1 as MDHEN and CDR2 as SYDVKM. This CDR3 region has 17 residues. Here the CDR3 reads CASSLTPSTSGRYEQYF. As DNA, the CDR3 is TGTGCCAGCAGTTTGACCCCTTCGACTAGCGGCCGCTACGAGCAGTACTTC.

This clonotype appeared many times. The J gene is TRBJ2-7, the V gene TRBV20-1, with D unclear. The CDR3 contains 13 residues. The V gene lost 6 bases and the J gene lost 0 bases, with 12 bases spanning the gap. Per the germline V gene, CDR1 is DFQATT and CDR2 is SNEGSKA (reference sequence). Here the CDR3 reads CSAPPTASYEQYF. The CDR3 DNA follows: TGCAGTGCCCCTCCTACGGCCTCCTACGAGCAGTACTTC.

This chain links TRBV4-2 with TRBJ2-6; a possible D gene is TRBD1 (7 bases). Between the trimmed V and J ends, which lost 3 bases and 0 bases, there was a span of 12 bases. Germline assignment: CDR1 LGHNA and CDR2 YNFKEQ. The CDR3 runs 17 residues. Here the CDR3 DNA reads TGTGCCAGCAGCCAGGAGGGGGCCTTCTCTGGGGCCAACGTCCTGACTTTC. Amino acids: CASSQEGAFSGANVLTF.